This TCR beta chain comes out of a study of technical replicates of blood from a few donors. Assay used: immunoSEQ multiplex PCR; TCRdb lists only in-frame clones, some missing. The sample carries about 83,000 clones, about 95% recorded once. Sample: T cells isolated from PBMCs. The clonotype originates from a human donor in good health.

For the CDR3, the DNA is TGCGCCAGCAGTGAGACTTTTGGAGGGAAGGGAGACACCATATATTTT. This translates into CASSETFGGKGDTIYF. This sequence joins TRBV10-2 and TRBJ1-3; unclear D gene. Per the germline V gene, CDR1 is WSHSY and CDR2 is SAAADI. Trimming removed 2 bases from V and 8 bases from J, with 19 bases in between. The CDR3 has 16 residues.